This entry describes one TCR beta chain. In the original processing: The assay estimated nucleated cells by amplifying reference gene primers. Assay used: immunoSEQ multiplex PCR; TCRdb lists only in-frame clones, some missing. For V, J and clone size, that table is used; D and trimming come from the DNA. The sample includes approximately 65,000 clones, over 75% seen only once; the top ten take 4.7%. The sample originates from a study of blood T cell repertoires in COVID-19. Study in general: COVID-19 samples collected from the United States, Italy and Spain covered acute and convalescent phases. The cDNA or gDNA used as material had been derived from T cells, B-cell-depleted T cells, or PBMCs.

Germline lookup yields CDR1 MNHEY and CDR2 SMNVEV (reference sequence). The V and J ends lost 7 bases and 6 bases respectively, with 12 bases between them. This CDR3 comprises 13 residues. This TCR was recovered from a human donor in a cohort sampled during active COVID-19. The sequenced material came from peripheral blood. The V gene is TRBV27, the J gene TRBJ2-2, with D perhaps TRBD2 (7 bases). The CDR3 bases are TGTGCCAGCAAAGAGGGGGGGGCCGGGGAGCTGTTTTTT. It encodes CASKEGGAGELFF.